This T cell receptor beta chain was sequenced in a study of blood T cell repertoires in COVID-19. Study in general: COVID-19 samples, acute and convalescent, were from the United States, Italy and Spain. Sources were T cells, B-cell-depleted T cells, or PBMCs; the material itself was cDNA or gDNA.

Per the study methods: Amplification with reference gene primers provided the estimates of nucleated cell counts. Using immunoSEQ multiplex PCR, the repertoire was profiled, and TCRdb retains in-frame clones only, with some absent. V and J calls and clone size are copied from that table; D and trimming were computed from the DNA. The table records about 130,000 clones, about 93% of them present only once. It was during active infection that Seattle patients were enrolled and then longitudinally followed. This CDR3 contains 19 residues. From germline, CDR1 is SGHTA and CDR2 FQGNSA. With 5 bases clipped from V and 0 bases from J, the junction kept 11 bases outside the gene matches.

The genes are TRBV7-2 and TRBJ2-7, with 15 bases matching TRBD2. The sequencing sample was made of peripheral blood. The receptor was isolated from a man between 45 and 60 years old with COVID-19, enrolled during active disease. The CDR3 loop is CASSPGLAGGGPSSYEQYF. In DNA form, the CDR3 reads TGTGCCAGCAGCCCTGGACTAGCGGGAGGGGGGCCTAGCTCCTACGAGCAGTACTTC.